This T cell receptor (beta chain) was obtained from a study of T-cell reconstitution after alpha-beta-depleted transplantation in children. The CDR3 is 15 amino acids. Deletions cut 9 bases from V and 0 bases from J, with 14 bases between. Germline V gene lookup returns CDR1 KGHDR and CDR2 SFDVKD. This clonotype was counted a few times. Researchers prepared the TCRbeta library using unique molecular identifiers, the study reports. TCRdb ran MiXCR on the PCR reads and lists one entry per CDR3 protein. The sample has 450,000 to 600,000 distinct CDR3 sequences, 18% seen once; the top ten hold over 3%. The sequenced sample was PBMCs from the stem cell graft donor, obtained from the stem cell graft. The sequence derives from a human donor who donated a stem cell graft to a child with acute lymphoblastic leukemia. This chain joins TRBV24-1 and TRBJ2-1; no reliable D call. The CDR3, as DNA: TGTGCCACCCAGATGACCGGTCGCTCCTACAATGAGCAGTTCTTC. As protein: CATQMTGRSYNEQFF.